The text below deals with one T cell receptor (beta chain). Treatment here: preoperative locoregional IRX-2 cytokine immunotherapy. Preoperative locoregional IRX-2 cytokine immunotherapy was tested in the phase Ib source study. The data were obtained in a study of preoperative IRX-2 immunotherapy in early breast cancer. TCRdb's copy holds only in-frame clones and misses some; the assay was immunoSEQ multiplex PCR. The table lists more than 3,000 clones, approximately 70% of them singletons, with about 10% in the top ten. This TCR was sampled from a human donor with breast cancer. Specimen: tumor tissue, collected before IRX-2 immunotherapy.

CDR3 sequence reads: CASSLLSRGYGYTF. Written as DNA, the CDR3 is TGTGCCAGCAGCTTACTGTCTCGGGGTTATGGCTACACCTTC. The chain recombines TRBV11-3 with TRBJ1-2, with D uncertain. Germline CDR1 is SGHNT and CDR2 is YENEEA. With 2 bases removed from V and 5 bases from J, the gap between germline ends came to 12 bases. The CDR3 has 14 amino acids.